This T cell receptor beta chain is from a study of blood T cell repertoires in COVID-19. The wider study: Samples came from the United States, Italy and Spain, spanning acute and convalescent COVID-19. PBMCs, B-cell-depleted T cells, or T cells were the source of the cDNA or gDNA that made up the material.

Germline V gene data show CDR1 as LGHDT and CDR2 as YNNKEL (reference sequence). Deletions cut 7 bases from V and 6 bases from J, with 27 bases between. This CDR3 region has 18 residues. Authors' processing steps: The assay estimated nucleated cells by amplifying reference gene primers. The table came from immunoSEQ multiplex PCR; TCRdb's copy has only in-frame clones and leaves some out. D and trimming were read from the DNA, whereas the V and J calls and clone size are those reported in that table. Among around 290,000 clones, around 87% were seen once, and the ten largest hold 7.8%. This sequence was found in a woman in her forties or fifties who had recovered from COVID-19. The chain couples TRBV3-1 (or the pseudogene TRBV3-2) to TRBJ2-2; D is perhaps TRBD2 (6 bases). The sample consisted of peripheral blood. DNA of the CDR3: TGTGCCAGCAAAGAAATGGGCAGTAGACTCTCGGGGGCCGGGGAGCTGTTTTTT. Translation gives CASKEMGSRLSGAGELFF.